This T cell receptor (beta chain) was recovered during a study of T-cell memory formation after mild COVID-19. The overall study: TCR clusters were mostly donor specific.

Trimming shortened V by 1 base and J by 0 bases, and 12 bases separated the two germline ends. The CDR3 spans 16 residues. CDR1 is MGHRA and CDR2 is YSYEKL in the germline V gene. Notes on this clonotype: As yet, its antigen is unknown.

5'RACE, which relied on constant-segment primers, yielded TCR alpha and TCR beta cDNA libraries carrying sample barcodes and UMIs. TCRdb called the 5' RACE reads again in MiXCR, with one record for every CDR3 protein. The table lists nearly 350,000 distinct CDR3 sequences, approximately 12% of them singletons. General study points: Cross-reactive memory seemingly joined, as some responding clones were found in pre-infection memory.

The chain couples TRBV4-1 to TRBJ1-1; D is perhaps TRBD1 (5 bases). The sample was PBMCs or a T cell subset sorted from them (not recorded which). This TCR was sampled from a man younger than 35 who had mild COVID-19 (a few samples of this study predate the infection). Cell type and time point are not known. The CDR3 protein is CASSQAGGRMNTEAFF. The CDR3 coding sequence is TGCGCCAGCAGCCAAGCCGGGGGTAGAATGAACACTGAAGCTTTCTTT.